This T cell receptor (beta chain) originates from a study of cytomegalovirus exposure and HLA in healthy donors. About the research overall: HLA-typed donors were the source of approximately 86 million unique TCRs held in an early data release.

PCR amplification relied on 60 Vbeta primers (plus 13 Jbeta primers). Measured with immunoSEQ multiplex PCR; TCRdb has only the in-frame clones, and not every one. This sample carries around 200,000 clones, 70% to 85% of them seen once, and the ten largest clones take 0.22%. Germline V gene sequence: CDR1 SGHRS, CDR2 YFSETQ. The CDR3 length is 14 residues. V lost 3 bases and J 8 bases, leaving 14 bases between the germline ends. Sequencing used PBMCs. J is TRBJ1-4 and V is TRBV5-1, with D tentatively TRBD1 (6 bases). The origin of this receptor is a girl aged 2-10 years in good health and CMV-seronegative. CDR3 bases: TGCGCCAGCAGCTCCTCACAGGGACAAGAAAAACTGTTTTTT. This sequence encodes CASSSSQGQEKLFF.